The clone carrying this T cell receptor (beta chain) turned up a few times. These data originate in a study of OX40 agonist ivuxolimab in advanced cancers. Study overall: An agonistic human IgG2 monoclonal antibody against OX40 (CD134) was given. Three patients showed partial responses: one hepatocellular carcinoma and two cutaneous melanoma cases.

Trimming left V 5 bases short and J 4 bases short, with 9 bases between. Germline loops: CDR1 SEHNR, CDR2 FQNEAQ (reference sequence). The CDR3 contains 13 residues. TCRdb keeps only in-frame clones here, not all; method: immunoSEQ multiplex PCR. The sample carries about 23,000 clones, roughly 79% recorded once. The sequencing used CD4+ or CD8+ T cells sorted from blood, collected in a trial of the OX40 agonist ivuxolimab. V is TRBV7-9 and J is TRBJ1-3; maybe TRBD1 (5 bases). The sequence came from an adult with an advanced solid tumor such as melanoma, head and neck, liver or kidney cancer. The CDR3 DNA follows: TGTGCCAGCAGCCGGGACCGAGGAAACACCATATATTTT. The encoded protein is CASSRDRGNTIYF.